This section outlines one T cell receptor beta chain sequence together with its context. This clone was found many times. Its antigen is not yet known. One base away there is no much larger clone; base qualities are not given. Receptor libraries were prepared by the immunoSEQ multiplex PCR assay. TCRdb provides this immuneACCESS table in a form limited to in-frame rearrangements. Some clones are lacking; in checked studies, under half of them reflect an unresolved V gene, and why the rest are absent is not known. In all, the sample holds some 87,000 clones, and about 96% of those were seen once. Approximately 0.32% of the sample comes from the top ten. This sample is drawn from a study of technical replicates of blood from a few donors (dated by TCRdb to 2016 to 2017). What was sequenced was T cells isolated from PBMCs. The origin of this receptor is a human donor in good health.

This receptor has the CDR3 CASRGGNTYEQYF. The sequence in DNA is TGTGCCAGCAGAGGGGGTAACACCTACGAGCAGTACTTC. The chain is made from TRBV6-5 and TRBJ2-7; the D region possibly corresponds to TRBD1 (6 bases align). V loses 6 bases, J loses 2 bases, and the germline ends lie 11 bases apart. The CDR3 spans 13 residues, from the cysteine through the phenylalanine. Only CDR3 DNA remains: 39 bases, in frame from the first base. CDR1 and CDR2 were assigned from the germline V gene as MNHEY and SVGAGI.